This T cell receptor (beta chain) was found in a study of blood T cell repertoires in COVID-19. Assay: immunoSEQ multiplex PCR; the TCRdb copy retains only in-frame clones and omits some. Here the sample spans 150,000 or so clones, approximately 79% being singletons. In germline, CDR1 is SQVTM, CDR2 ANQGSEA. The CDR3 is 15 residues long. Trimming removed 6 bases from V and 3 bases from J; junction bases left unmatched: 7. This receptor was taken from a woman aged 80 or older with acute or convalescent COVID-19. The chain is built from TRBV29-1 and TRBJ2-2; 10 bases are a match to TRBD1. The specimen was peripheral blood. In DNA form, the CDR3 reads TGCAGCGTGGAGACAGGGGGCGCGGACACCGGGGAGCTGTTTTTT. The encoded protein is CSVETGGADTGELFF.